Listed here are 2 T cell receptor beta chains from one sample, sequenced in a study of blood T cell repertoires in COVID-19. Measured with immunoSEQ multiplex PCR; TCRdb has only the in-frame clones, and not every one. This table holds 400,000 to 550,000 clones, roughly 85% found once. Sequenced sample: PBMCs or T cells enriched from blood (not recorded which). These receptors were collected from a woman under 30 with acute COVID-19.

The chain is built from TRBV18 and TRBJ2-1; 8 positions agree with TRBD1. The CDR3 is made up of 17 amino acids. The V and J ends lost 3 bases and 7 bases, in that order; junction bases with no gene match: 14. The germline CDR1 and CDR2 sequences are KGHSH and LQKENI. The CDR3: CASSPTRTGSKGNEQFF. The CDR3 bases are TGTGCCAGCTCACCCACCAGGACAGGGTCGAAGGGGAATGAGCAGTTCTTC. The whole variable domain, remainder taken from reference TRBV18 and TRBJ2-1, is NAGVMQNPRHLVRRRGQEARLRCSPMKGHSHVYWYRQLPEEGLKFMVYLQKENIIDESGMPKERFSAEFPKEGPSILRIQQVVRGDSAAYFCASSPTRTGSKGNEQFFGPGTRLTVL.

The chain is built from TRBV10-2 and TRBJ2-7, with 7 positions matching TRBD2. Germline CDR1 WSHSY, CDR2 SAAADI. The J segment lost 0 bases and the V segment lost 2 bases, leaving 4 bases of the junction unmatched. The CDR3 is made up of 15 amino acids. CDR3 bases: TGCGCCAGCAGTGAGAGCGGGGCCTCCTCCTACGAGCAGTACTTC. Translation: CASSESGASSYEQYF.